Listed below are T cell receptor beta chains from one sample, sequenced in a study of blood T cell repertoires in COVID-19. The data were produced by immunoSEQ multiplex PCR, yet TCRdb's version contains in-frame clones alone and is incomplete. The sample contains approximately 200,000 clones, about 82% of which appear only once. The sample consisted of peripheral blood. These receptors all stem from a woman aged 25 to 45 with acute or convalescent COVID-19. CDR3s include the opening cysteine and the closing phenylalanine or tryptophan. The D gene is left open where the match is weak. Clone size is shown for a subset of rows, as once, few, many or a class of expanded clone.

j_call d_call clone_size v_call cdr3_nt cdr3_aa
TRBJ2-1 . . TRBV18 TGTGCCAGCTCGCGCACGGAGGGGGGGACCTACAATGAGCAGTTCTTC CASSRTEGGTYNEQFF
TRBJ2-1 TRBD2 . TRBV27 TGTGCCAGCACCCTGAAGAGAGGCGGGAGGGCCCGAAGTCTCTCCTACAATGAGCAGTTCTTC CASTLKRGGRARSLSYNEQFF
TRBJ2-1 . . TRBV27 TGTGCCAGCAGTTCCGCGGGATCTTCATACAATGAGCAGTTCTTC CASSSAGSSYNEQFF
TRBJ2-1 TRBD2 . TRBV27 TGTGCCAGCAGTCCATTGCGGGAGACTAACAATGAGCAGTTCTTC CASSPLRETNNEQFF
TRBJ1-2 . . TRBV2 TGTGCCCTGGGGATTGAGGGTAACTATGGCTACACCTTC CALGIEGNYGYTF
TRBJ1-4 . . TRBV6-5 TGTGCCAGCAGCCGAACAGTTAATGAAAAACTGTTTTTT CASSRTVNEKLFF
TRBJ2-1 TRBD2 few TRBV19 TGTGCCAGTAGTACCCCTCCAGCGGGAGAAGGTGAGCAGTTCTTC CASSTPPAGEGEQFF
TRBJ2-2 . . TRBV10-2 TGCGCCACCCAGGGGGGTGGGACCGGGGAGCTGTTTTTT CATQGGGTGELFF
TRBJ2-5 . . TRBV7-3 TGTGCCAGCAGCGCCGGGACATCCACGGGGGAGACCCAGTACTTC CASSAGTSTGETQYF
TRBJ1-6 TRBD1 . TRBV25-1 TGTGCCAGCAGTGTAGCAGGGGGAGATTCACCCCTCCACTTT CASSVAGGDSPLHF
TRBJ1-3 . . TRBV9 TGTGCCAGCAGCGGGACTCGAAACACCATATATTTT CASSGTRNTIYF
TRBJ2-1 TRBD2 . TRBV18 TGTGCCAGCTCACCCGAGACTAGCGGGGTCGGGAATGAGCAGTTCTTC CASSPETSGVGNEQFF
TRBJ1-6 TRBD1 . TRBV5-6 TGTGCCAGCAGCTTGGGTAGACAGGGGGGGAATTCACCCCTCCACTTT CASSLGRQGGNSPLHF
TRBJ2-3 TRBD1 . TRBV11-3 TGTGCCAGCAGTTTTGGACAGGGGGCAGATACGCAGTATTTT CASSFGQGADTQYF
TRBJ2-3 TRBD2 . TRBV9 TGTGCCAGCAGCGCGGGACTAGCGGGAGGAGATACGCAGTATTTT CASSAGLAGGDTQYF
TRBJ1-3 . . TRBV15 TGTGCCACCAGCAGAGAGGTTGAGGGAAACACCATATATTTT CATSREVEGNTIYF
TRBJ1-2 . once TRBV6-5 TGTGCCAGCACCCTCGGGGGTGGCATAACTGGCTACACCTTC CASTLGGGITGYTF
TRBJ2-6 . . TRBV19 TGTGCCAGTAGTATAAAGGGGTCGGGCTCTGGGGCCAACGTCCTGACTTTC CASSIKGSGSGANVLTF
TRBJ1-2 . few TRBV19 TGTGCCAGTAGTTCACAGGTTAACTATGGCTACACCTTC CASSSQVNYGYTF
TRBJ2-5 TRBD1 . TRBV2 TGTGCCAGCAGTGGGGACAGGGGGGGGCAAGAGACCCAGTACTTC CASSGDRGGQETQYF
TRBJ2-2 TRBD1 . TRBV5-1 TGCGCCAGCAGCTTGAGTCCCGGGACAGGGACCGGGGAGCTGTTTTTT CASSLSPGTGTGELFF
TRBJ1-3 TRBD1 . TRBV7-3 TGTGCCAGCAGCGTGGGGACAGGCTCTGGAAACACCATATATTTT CASSVGTGSGNTIYF
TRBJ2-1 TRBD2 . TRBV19 TGTGCCAGTAATCCTCTAGCGGGAGTGAGCTACAATGAGCAGTTCTTC CASNPLAGVSYNEQFF
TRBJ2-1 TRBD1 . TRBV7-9 TGTGCCAGCAGCCGATTGGGACAGCACCCTTACTACAATGAGCAGTTCTTC CASSRLGQHPYYNEQFF
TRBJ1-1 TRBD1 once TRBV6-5 TGTGCCAGCAGTCGGTTTCAGGGGGATACTGAAGCTTTCTTT CASSRFQGDTEAFF
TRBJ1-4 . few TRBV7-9 TGTGCCAGCAGCCAAGTAGACACAACTAATGAAAAACTGTTTTTT CASSQVDTTNEKLFF
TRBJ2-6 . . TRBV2 TGTGCCAGCAACAGGGTAGGGTCTGGGGCCAACGTCCTGACTTTC CASNRVGSGANVLTF
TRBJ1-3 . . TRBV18 TGTGCCAGCTCACCAGGAGGGGCAAACACCATATATTTT CASSPGGANTIYF
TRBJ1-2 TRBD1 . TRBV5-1 TGCGCCAGCAGCCGGGACAGGGGGCTGGGGTATGGCTACACCTTC CASSRDRGLGYGYTF
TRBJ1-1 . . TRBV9 TGTGCCAGCAGCGTAGGAGGGAATGAAGCTTTCTTT CASSVGGNEAFF
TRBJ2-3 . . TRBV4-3 TGCGCCAGCAGCCAAGAGCTGCGGGGCGCAGATACGCAGTATTTT CASSQELRGADTQYF
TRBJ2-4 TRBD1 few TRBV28 TGTGCCAGCAGTCCGCAAGGACAGGACAAAAACATTCAGTACTTC CASSPQGQDKNIQYF
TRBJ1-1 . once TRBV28 TGTGCCAGCGGGGGACACCTCGACACTGAAGCTTTCTTT CASGGHLDTEAFF